One and the same sample provided the 10 T cell receptor beta chains below, sequenced in a study of response to subunit inactivated influenza vaccine. TCRdb itself ran the RT-PCR reads through MiXCR, one entry per CDR3 protein. The sample lists roughly 700,000 distinct CDR3 sequences; less than 20% were seen once. The input for sequencing was PBMCs from blood, taken approximately 13 days after vaccination. The receptors here all came from a middle-aged man who received an inactivated influenza vaccine.

This sequence joins TRBV12-3 or TRBV12-4 and TRBJ1-1; 8 nucleotides line up with TRBD1. The V and J ends lost 4 bases and 3 bases, in that order; junction bases with no gene match: 4. The CDR3 sequence is 14 residues long. In DNA form, the CDR3 reads TGTGCCAGCAGTTGGGCAGGGGGCTACACTGAAGCTTTCTTT. Translation gives CASSWAGGYTEAFF.

This clonotype has a handful of counts. The chain has TRBV6-5 and TRBJ2-1, with 9 positions matching TRBD2. This CDR3 is 12 amino acids long. V gave up 5 bases and J gave up 15 bases; unmatched junction bases: 8. CDR1 and CDR2 (germline): MNHEY, SVGAGI. CDR3 loop: CASSTLAGVLFF. CDR3 nucleotide sequence: TGTGCCAGCAGTACCTTAGCGGGAGTGCTGTTCTTC.

The gene calls are TRBV7-2 and TRBJ2-3; no definite D call. The V gene's germline CDR1 is SGHTA and CDR2 FQGNSA. The CDR3 loop spans 13 amino acids. Trimming shortened V by 3 bases and J by 10 bases, and 14 bases separated the two germline ends. The CDR3 region is CASSLRVLESQYF. The DNA of the CDR3 is TGTGCCAGCAGCTTGAGAGTCCTCGAGTCGCAGTATTTT.

This clonotype was recorded a few times. V and J are TRBV11-2 and TRBJ2-2; maybe TRBD1 (6 bases). From germline, CDR1 is SGHAT and CDR2 FQNNGV. V dropped 1 base and J dropped 7 bases, with 16 bases sitting between them. The CDR3 sequence is 16 residues long. The CDR3 spells CASSLAQFRDIGELFF. CDR3 sequence (DNA): TGTGCCAGCAGCTTAGCACAGTTTAGGGACATCGGGGAGCTGTTTTTT.

This clonotype was observed many times. The chain links TRBV11-2 to TRBJ1-4; D is uncertain. V lost 5 bases to trimming and J lost 8 bases, with 6 bases between them. CDR3 length: 11 residues. From germline, CDR1 is SGHAT and CDR2 FQNNGV. CDR3 in amino acids: CASSEGEKLFF. The CDR3, as DNA: TGTGCCAGCAGCGAAGGGGAAAAACTGTTTTTT.

This clonotype has at least ten counts. The chain employs TRBV4-2 and TRBJ1-6, with 9 positions matching TRBD1. Germline V gives CDR1 LGHNA, CDR2 YNFKEQ. The CDR3 contains 16 residues. With 4 bases clipped from V and 9 bases from J, the junction kept 10 bases outside the gene matches. The CDR3 DNA sequence: TGTGCCAGCAGCCCAAGTGCACAGGGGGCAGTTTCACCCCTCCACTTT. Its protein is CASSPSAQGAVSPLHF.

The rearrangement links TRBV12-3 or TRBV12-4 to TRBJ1-1; 9 nucleotides align to TRBD1. The V and J ends lost 3 bases and 4 bases, in that order; junction bases with no gene match: 12. CDR3 length: 17 residues. The CDR3 protein is CASSLGFLDRGVTEAFF. CDR3 DNA sequence: TGTGCCAGCAGTTTGGGTTTCTTGGACAGGGGTGTCACTGAAGCTTTCTTT.

This clonotype came up many times. The genes are TRBV9 and TRBJ2-3, with 8 bases fitting TRBD2. This CDR3 is built from 15 residues. Germline CDR1 SGDLS, CDR2 YYNGEE. V shed 0 bases, J shed 5 bases, and the junction held 5 bases outside the gene matches. The CDR3 DNA follows: TGTGCCAGCAGCGTAGCGGGAGGGAGTGGAGATACGCAGTATTTT. Amino acids: CASSVAGGSGDTQYF. The whole variable domain, remainder taken from reference TRBV9 and TRBJ2-3, is DSGVTQTPKHLITATGQRVTLRCSPRSGDLSVYWYQQSLDQGLQFLIQYYNGEERAKGNILERFSAQQFPDLHSELNLSSLELGDSALYFCASSVAGGSGDTQYFGPGTRLTVL.

Concerning this clonotype: Just one base apart from a much larger clone, this may be a read error. This chain uses TRBV20-1 with TRBJ2-1; 15 positions match TRBD2. CDR1 DFQATT and CDR2 SNEGSKA come from the germline V gene (reference sequence). This CDR3 contains 15 residues. The CDR3 region has the DNA TGCAGTGCTCTAGGGACTAGCGGGAGGTATCATGAGCAGATCTTC. Translated: CSALGTSGRYHEQIF.

CDR3 nucleotide sequence: TGTGCCAGCAGATTGGGTGGTAGCGATGAGCAGTTCTTC. This sequence encodes CASRLGGSDEQFF. The V gene is TRBV6-2 or TRBV6-3, the J gene TRBJ2-1; D possibly corresponds to TRBD2 (5 bases). The ends were cut back, 6 bases at V and 8 bases at J, with 14 bases in the middle. The CDR3 is made up of 13 amino acids. Germline V gene lookup returns CDR1 MNHEY and CDR2 SVGEGT.